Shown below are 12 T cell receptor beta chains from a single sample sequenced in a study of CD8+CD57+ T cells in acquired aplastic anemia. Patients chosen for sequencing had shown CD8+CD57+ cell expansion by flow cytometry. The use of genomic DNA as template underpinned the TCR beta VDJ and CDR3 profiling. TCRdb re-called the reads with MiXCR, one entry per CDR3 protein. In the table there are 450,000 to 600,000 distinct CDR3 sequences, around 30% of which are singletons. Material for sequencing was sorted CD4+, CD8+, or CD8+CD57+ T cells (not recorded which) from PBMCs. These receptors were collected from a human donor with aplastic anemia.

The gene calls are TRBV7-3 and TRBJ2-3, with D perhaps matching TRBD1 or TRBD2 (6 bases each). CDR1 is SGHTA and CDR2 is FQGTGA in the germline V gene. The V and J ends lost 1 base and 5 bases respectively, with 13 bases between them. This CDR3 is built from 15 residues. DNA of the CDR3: TGTGCCAGCAGCTTAAGTACGGGGGCAGGAGATACGCAGTATTTT. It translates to CASSLSTGAGDTQYF.

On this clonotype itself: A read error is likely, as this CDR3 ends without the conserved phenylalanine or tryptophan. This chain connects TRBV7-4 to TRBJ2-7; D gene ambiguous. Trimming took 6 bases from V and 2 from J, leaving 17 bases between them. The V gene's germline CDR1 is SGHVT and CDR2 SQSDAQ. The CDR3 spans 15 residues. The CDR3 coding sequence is TGTGCCAGCAGTCCCCCTCCGGGTGGGGCCTACGAGCAGTACCTC. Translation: CASSPPPGGAYEQYL.

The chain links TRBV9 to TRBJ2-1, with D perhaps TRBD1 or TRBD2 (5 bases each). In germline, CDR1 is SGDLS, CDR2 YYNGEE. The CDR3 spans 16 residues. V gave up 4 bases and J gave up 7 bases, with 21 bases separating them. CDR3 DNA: TGTGCCAGCAGCCCCGATGGGACGCCGGCGGGTAATGAGCAGTTCTTC. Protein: CASSPDGTPAGNEQFF.

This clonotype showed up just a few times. CDR3 region: CSARLRAGGINYEQYF. The CDR3 DNA follows: TGCAGTGCTAGATTAAGAGCGGGAGGGATAAACTACGAGCAGTACTTC. The chain links TRBV20-1 to TRBJ2-7, with 10 bases identical to TRBD2. Per germline, CDR1 DFQATT and CDR2 SNEGSKA (reference sequence). The CDR3 is 16 residues long. V lost 2 bases to trimming and J lost 3 bases; unmatched junction nucleotides: 10.

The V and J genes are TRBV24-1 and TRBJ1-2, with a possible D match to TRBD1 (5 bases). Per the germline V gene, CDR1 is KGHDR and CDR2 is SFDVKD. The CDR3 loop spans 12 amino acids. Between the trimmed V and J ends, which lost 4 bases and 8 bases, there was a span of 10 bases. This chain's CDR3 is CATSDGDGGYTF. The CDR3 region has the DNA TGTGCCACCAGTGACGGGGACGGCGGCTACACCTTC.

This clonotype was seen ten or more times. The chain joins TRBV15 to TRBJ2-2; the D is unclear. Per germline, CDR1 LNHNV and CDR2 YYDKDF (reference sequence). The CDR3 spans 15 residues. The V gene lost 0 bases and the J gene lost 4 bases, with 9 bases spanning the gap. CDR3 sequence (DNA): TGTGCCACCAGCAGAGAGCATATAGGCACCGGGGAGCTGTTTTTT. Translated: CATSREHIGTGELFF.

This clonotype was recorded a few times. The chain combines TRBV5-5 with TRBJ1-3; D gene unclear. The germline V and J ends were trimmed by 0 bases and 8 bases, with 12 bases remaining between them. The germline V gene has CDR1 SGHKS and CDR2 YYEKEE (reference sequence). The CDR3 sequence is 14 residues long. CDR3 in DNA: TGTGCCAGCAGCTTGGACGGGCGCGCGGACACCATATATTTT. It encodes CASSLDGRADTIYF.

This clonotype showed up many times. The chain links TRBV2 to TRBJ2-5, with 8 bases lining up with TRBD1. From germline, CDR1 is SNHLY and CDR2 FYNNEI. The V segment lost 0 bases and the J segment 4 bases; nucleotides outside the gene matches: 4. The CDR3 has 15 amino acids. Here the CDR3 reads CASSEAGTGLETQYF. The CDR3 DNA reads TGTGCCAGCAGTGAAGCCGGGACAGGATTAGAGACCCAGTACTTC. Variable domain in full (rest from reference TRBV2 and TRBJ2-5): EPEVTQTPSHQVTQMGQEVILRCVPISNHLYFYWYRQILGQKVEFLVSFYNNEISEKSEIFDDQFSVERPDGSNFTLKIRSTKLEDSAMYFCASSEAGTGLETQYFGPGTRLLVL.

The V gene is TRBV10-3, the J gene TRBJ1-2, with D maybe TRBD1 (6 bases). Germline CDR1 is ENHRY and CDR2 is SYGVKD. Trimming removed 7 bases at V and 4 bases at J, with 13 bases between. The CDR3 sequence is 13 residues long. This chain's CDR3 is CAIKPGASYGYTF. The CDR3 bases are TGTGCCATCAAGCCGGGGGCGAGCTATGGCTACACCTTC.

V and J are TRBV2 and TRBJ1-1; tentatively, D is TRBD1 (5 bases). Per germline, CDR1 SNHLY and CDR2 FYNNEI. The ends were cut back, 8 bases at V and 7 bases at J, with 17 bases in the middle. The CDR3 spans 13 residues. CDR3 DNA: TGTGCCAGCTCTTGGGGCCCAACCAATGAAGCTTTCTTT. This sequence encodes CASSWGPTNEAFF.

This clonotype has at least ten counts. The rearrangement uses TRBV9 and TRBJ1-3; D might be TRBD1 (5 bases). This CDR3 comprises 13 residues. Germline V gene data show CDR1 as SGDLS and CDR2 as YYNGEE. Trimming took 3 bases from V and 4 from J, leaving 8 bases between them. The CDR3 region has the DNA TGTGCCAGCAGCGGGGGCACAGGAAACACCATATATTTT. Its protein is CASSGGTGNTIYF.

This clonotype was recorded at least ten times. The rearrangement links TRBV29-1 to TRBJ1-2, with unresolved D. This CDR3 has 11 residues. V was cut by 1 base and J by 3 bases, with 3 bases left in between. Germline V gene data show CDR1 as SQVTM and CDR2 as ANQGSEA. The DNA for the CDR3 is TGCAGCGTTGAAGTCTACTATGGCTACACCTTC. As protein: CSVEVYYGYTF.